Listed below are T cell receptor beta chains from one sample, sequenced in a study of blood T cell repertoires in COVID-19. Using immunoSEQ multiplex PCR, the repertoire was profiled, and TCRdb retains in-frame clones only, with some absent. Among more than 200,000 clones listed, 80% to 90% were seen once. The sequencing sample was made of PBMCs or T cells enriched from blood (not recorded which). The receptors come from a man aged 25-40 years in a cohort exposed to, infected with or recovered from COVID-19 (not recorded which). The CDR3 runs from the conserved cysteine through the conserved F or W. Each record gives: D gene, V gene, J gene, clone size, CDR3 DNA, CDR3 protein. D genes are given only for firm matches. The size of a clone is reported for some rows only, either as once, few or many, or as a class for expanded clones.

d_call: TRBD1
v_call: TRBV6-5
j_call: TRBJ1-5
clone_size: -
cdr3_nt: TGTGCCAGCAGTTACCGGGACAGGGACAATCAGCCCCAGCATTTT
cdr3_aa: CASSYRDRDNQPQHF

d_call: -
v_call: TRBV6-5
j_call: TRBJ1-2
clone_size: -
cdr3_nt: TGTGCCAGCAGCCCGGGTGATAGGAGATATGGCTACACCTTC
cdr3_aa: CASSPGDRRYGYTF

d_call: -
v_call: TRBV14
j_call: TRBJ2-7
clone_size: -
cdr3_nt: TGTGCCCGGGCACCAAAACACAGCCAAGAAGGGGGTAGGGGGTCCTACGAGCAGTACTTC
cdr3_aa: CARAPKHSQEGGRGSYEQYF

d_call: -
v_call: TRBV18
j_call: TRBJ1-5
clone_size: -
cdr3_nt: TGTGCCAGCTCCTCTTCGGCCCCAGGAGGCAACAATCAGCCCCAGCATTTT
cdr3_aa: CASSSSAPGGNNQPQHF

d_call: TRBD2
v_call: TRBV28
j_call: TRBJ2-3
clone_size: -
cdr3_nt: TGTGCCAGCAGTCTTATAGCGGGAGGGAGCACAGATACGCAGTATTTT
cdr3_aa: CASSLIAGGSTDTQYF

d_call: -
v_call: TRBV28
j_call: TRBJ2-7
clone_size: -
cdr3_nt: TGTGCCAGCAGTTTTCACGGGAGACCCTCCTACGAGCAGTACTTC
cdr3_aa: CASSFHGRPSYEQYF

d_call: -
v_call: TRBV27
j_call: TRBJ2-5
clone_size: -
cdr3_nt: TGTGCCAGCAGTTTAGTTAGACGGAGAATTCCCCAGTACTTC
cdr3_aa: CASSLVRRRIPQYF

d_call: -
v_call: TRBV6-4
j_call: TRBJ2-2
clone_size: -
cdr3_nt: TGTGCCAGCAGTGATTCAGTATCGGGAGCCGGGGAGCTGTTTTTT
cdr3_aa: CASSDSVSGAGELFF

d_call: TRBD2
v_call: TRBV12-3/TRBV12-4
j_call: TRBJ2-7
clone_size: -
cdr3_nt: TGTGCCAGCAGTTTGTTCGGGGGGGGAGAGCAGTACTTC
cdr3_aa: CASSLFGGGEQYF

d_call: TRBD1
v_call: TRBV28
j_call: TRBJ2-7
clone_size: -
cdr3_nt: TGTGCCAGCACCAGGACAGGCTACGAGCAGTACTTC
cdr3_aa: CASTRTGYEQYF

d_call: -
v_call: TRBV28
j_call: TRBJ2-7
clone_size: -
cdr3_nt: TGTGCCAGCAGTCCCGTCTCCTACGAGCAGTACTTC
cdr3_aa: CASSPVSYEQYF

d_call: TRBD1
v_call: TRBV29-1
j_call: TRBJ2-2
clone_size: once
cdr3_nt: TGCAGCGTTGGAGGGGGCAGCCTAGCCACCGGGGAGCTGTTTTTT
cdr3_aa: CSVGGGSLATGELFF

d_call: -
v_call: TRBV18
j_call: TRBJ1-2
clone_size: -
cdr3_nt: TGTGCCAGCTCACCATGGGGGGAAGGTGGCTACACCTTC
cdr3_aa: CASSPWGEGGYTF

d_call: -
v_call: TRBV5-8
j_call: TRBJ2-3
clone_size: once
cdr3_nt: TGTGCCAGCAGCTTGGGTTCTAGAGGCAGAGGTACGCAGTATTTT
cdr3_aa: CASSLGSRGRGTQYF

d_call: TRBD1
v_call: TRBV28
j_call: TRBJ2-7
clone_size: -
cdr3_nt: TGTGCCAGCAGTTTCGCGGGACAGGGATACTACGAGCAGTACTTC
cdr3_aa: CASSFAGQGYYEQYF

d_call: -
v_call: TRBV7-9
j_call: TRBJ2-1
clone_size: -
cdr3_nt: TGTGCCAGCAGCTTAGGGACGGGTCAGGGATCGGTCAATGAGCAGTTCTTC
cdr3_aa: CASSLGTGQGSVNEQFF

d_call: TRBD2
v_call: TRBV28
j_call: TRBJ2-3
clone_size: -
cdr3_nt: TGTGCCAGCAGTTCTGGGACTAGCGGGAGAGCCACAGATACGCAGTATTTT
cdr3_aa: CASSSGTSGRATDTQYF

d_call: TRBD2
v_call: TRBV7-6
j_call: TRBJ2-7
clone_size: -
cdr3_nt: TGTGCCAGGGGTTACGGTCTAGCGGAAAACTACGAGCAGTACTTC
cdr3_aa: CARGYGLAENYEQYF

d_call: -
v_call: TRBV7-9
j_call: TRBJ2-7
clone_size: -
cdr3_nt: TGTGCCAGCAGCTTAGACGGCGGGAAGTTCGTCGAGCAGTACTTC
cdr3_aa: CASSLDGGKFVEQYF

d_call: -
v_call: TRBV21-1
j_call: TRBJ1-4
clone_size: -
cdr3_nt: TGTGCCAGCAGCAATGCGATAGGGTGGAGGCGGGATGAAAAACTGTTTTTT
cdr3_aa: CASSNAIGWRRDEKLFF

d_call: TRBD1
v_call: TRBV7-3
j_call: TRBJ2-7
clone_size: -
cdr3_nt: TGTGCCAGCAGCTTATGGCAGGGGGACGGCGAGCAGTACTTC
cdr3_aa: CASSLWQGDGEQYF

d_call: TRBD1
v_call: TRBV10-3
j_call: TRBJ1-2
clone_size: -
cdr3_nt: TGTGCCATCACCCAGCTGACAGGGGCGTTCCAAGGCTACACCTTC
cdr3_aa: CAITQLTGAFQGYTF

d_call: TRBD1
v_call: TRBV27
j_call: TRBJ1-2
clone_size: -
cdr3_nt: TGTGCCAGCAGACCTAGGGGGCCCTATGGCTACACCTTC
cdr3_aa: CASRPRGPYGYTF

d_call: TRBD1
v_call: TRBV20-1
j_call: TRBJ1-4
clone_size: -
cdr3_nt: TGCAGTGCTAGTGATGGGACAGGGAATGAAAAACTGTTTTTT
cdr3_aa: CSASDGTGNEKLFF

d_call: TRBD2
v_call: TRBV19
j_call: TRBJ2-1
clone_size: few
cdr3_nt: TGTGCCAGTAGTATAAGGGCTAGCGGGAGGAATGAGCAGTTCTTC
cdr3_aa: CASSIRASGRNEQFF

d_call: -
v_call: TRBV5-4
j_call: TRBJ1-1
clone_size: -
cdr3_nt: TGTGCCAGCAGCCAGGGGATCATCACTGAAGCTTTCTTT
cdr3_aa: CASSQGIITEAFF

d_call: -
v_call: TRBV19
j_call: TRBJ1-1
clone_size: -
cdr3_nt: TGTGCCAGTAGCCCTAAGGTCCAGGGGATGAACACTGAAGCTTTCTTT
cdr3_aa: CASSPKVQGMNTEAFF

d_call: -
v_call: TRBV3-1/TRBV3-2
j_call: TRBJ1-4
clone_size: few
cdr3_nt: TGTGCCAGCAGCCATGTCAGGGGTACTAATGAAAAACTGTTTTTT
cdr3_aa: CASSHVRGTNEKLFF